What follows is one T cell receptor (beta chain) and its context. Its antigen is unidentified. The CDR3 is 15 amino acids. V was pared by 0 bases and J by 4 bases, with 5 bases of the junction left unmatched. Germline CDR1 reads MNHNS; CDR2 reads SASEGT. The source of the sample is a study of T cell responses to AZD1222 COVID-19 vaccine. Overall study findings and caveats: The breadth and depth of Spike-specific TCRs increased once two AZD1222 doses had been given. At baseline, seropositivity was found in only a handful of AZD1222 recipients. Clonal diversity may have been underestimated, and the donors were mostly white British, with more females than males.

Here immunoSEQ multiplex PCR was the method, and the copy in TCRdb shows in-frame clones only, minus some. The table has about 180,000 clones, 80% to 95% seen once. This chain connects TRBV6-1 to TRBJ2-7, with 8 positions matching TRBD2. Sequencing used peripheral blood, obtained 28 days after the second AZD1222 dose. This receptor was taken from an adult who received the AZD1222 COVID-19 vaccine. The DNA of the CDR3 is TGTGCCAGCAGTGAAGCAGGACTAGCTAGGTACGAGCAGTACTTC. Protein sequence: CASSEAGLARYEQYF.